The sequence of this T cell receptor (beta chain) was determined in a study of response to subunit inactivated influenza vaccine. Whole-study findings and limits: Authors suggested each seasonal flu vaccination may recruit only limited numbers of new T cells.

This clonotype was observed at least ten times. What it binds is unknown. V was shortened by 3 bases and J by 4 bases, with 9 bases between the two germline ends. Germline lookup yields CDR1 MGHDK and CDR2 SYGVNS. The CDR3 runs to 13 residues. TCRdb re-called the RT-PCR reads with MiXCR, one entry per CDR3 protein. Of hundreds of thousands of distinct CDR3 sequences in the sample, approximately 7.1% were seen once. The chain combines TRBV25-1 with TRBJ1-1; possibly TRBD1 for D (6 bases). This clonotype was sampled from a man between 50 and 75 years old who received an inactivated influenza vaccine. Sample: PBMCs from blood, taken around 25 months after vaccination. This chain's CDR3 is CASSETGPTEAFF. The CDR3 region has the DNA TGTGCCAGCAGTGAGACAGGCCCCACTGAAGCTTTCTTT.